This note documents a single T cell receptor beta chain sequence. Its antigen remains unidentified. These data are taken from a study of CD8+ T cells in alopecia areata. General study results and limits: Clonality exceeded that of normal scalp in lesional scalp, most notably in alopecia totalis/universalis. When scalp samples are sequenced, resident alphabeta T cells of normal skin are also captured.

From germline, CDR1 is MNHEY and CDR2 SMNVEV (reference sequence). Trimming pared 0 bases from V and 7 bases from J, leaving 9 bases between. The CDR3 is made up of 13 amino acids. After isolation, RNA underwent reverse transcription to generate cDNA as the sequencing template. TCRdb's table, derived via immunoSEQ multiplex PCR, lists solely in-frame clones and lacks some. Of under 250,000 clones listed, 56% are singletons. Source material: CD8+ T cells sorted from blood. The TCR originated in a human donor in good health. This chain links TRBV27 with TRBJ1-2, with D maybe TRBD1 (5 bases). DNA of the CDR3: TGTGCCAGCAGTTTATCGAGCGGGGGTGGCTACACCTTC. Its translation: CASSLSSGGGYTF.